The 13 T cell receptor beta chains given below trace back to one sample, sequenced in a study of T cells in Graves' hyperthyroidism and ophthalmopathy. It was RNA transcripts that yielded the amplified TCR beta CDR3 regions. HTBI primers were employed in a first-round RT-PCR of the TCR CDR3. A single record per CDR3 protein comes from TCRdb applying MiXCR to the multiplex PCR reads. This sample carries about 400,000 distinct CDR3 sequences, less than 20% of them seen once, and the ten largest clones take roughly 25%. Sequencing was carried out using blood. The receptors here all came from a woman between 18 and 29 years old with Graves' hyperthyroidism that later progressed to Graves' ophthalmopathy.

Many counts were recorded for this clonotype. This chain connects TRBV5-1 to TRBJ1-3; 7 bases are shared with TRBD1. Looked up from germline, CDR1 is SGHRS and CDR2 is YFSETQ. The CDR3 extends over 18 amino acids. V trimming: 2 bases; J trimming: 8 bases; junction bases outside the gene matches: 19. The CDR3 DNA reads as TGCGCCAGCAGCTTTGCACCCCACGGGGACAGACACCCGGACACCATATATTTT. It yields the protein CASSFAPHGDRHPDTIYF.

This clonotype was counted at least ten times. This chain connects TRBV6-5 to TRBJ2-2; 8 bases are a match to TRBD2. Germline CDR1 MNHEY, CDR2 SVGAGI. Unmatched junction bases numbered 6, after V lost 2 bases and J lost 7 bases. This CDR3 has 15 residues. As DNA, the CDR3 is TGTGCCAGCAGTTACGACGGACTAGCTGGCGGGGAGCTGTTTTTT. This gives the protein CASSYDGLAGGELFF.

This clonotype was seen repeatedly, ten times or more. This chain connects TRBV11-3 to TRBJ1-1; possible D gene TRBD1, 5 bases. This CDR3 is 16 amino acids long. V lost 2 bases to trimming and J lost 4 bases, with 17 bases between them. Germline V gene sequence: CDR1 SGHNT, CDR2 YENEEA. The CDR3 is CASSLSQGLSITEAFF. The CDR3 bases are TGTGCCAGCAGCTTATCCCAGGGACTGTCCATCACTGAAGCTTTCTTT. Using reference TRBV11-3 and TRBJ1-1 for the parts outside the CDR3, the full variable domain is EAGVVQSPRYKIIEKKQPVAFWCNPISGHNTLYWYLQNLGQGPELLIRYENEEAVDDSQLPKDRFSAERLKGVDSTLKIQPAELGDSAVYLCASSLSQGLSITEAFFGQGTRLTVV.

The V and J genes are TRBV6-5 and TRBJ2-7; 9 bases line up with TRBD2. CDR1 is MNHEY, CDR2 SVGAGI, per germline. The CDR3 extends over 17 amino acids. Trimming cost V 3 bases and J 6 bases; bases outside gene matches: 15. The CDR3 nucleotides are TGTGCCAGCAGTTATCGGGGTGCGGTAGCGGGAGTTGGCGAGCAGTACTTC. Translating gives CASSYRGAVAGVGEQYF.

The rearrangement uses TRBV29-1 and TRBJ2-7; tentatively, D is TRBD1 (6 bases). This CDR3 contains 15 residues. With 5 bases removed from V and 0 bases from J, the gap between germline ends came to 17 bases. CDR1 and CDR2 from the germline V gene are SQVTM and ANQGSEA. The CDR3: CSVPSTGASSYEQYF. CDR3 nucleotide sequence: TGCAGCGTTCCCTCGACAGGCGCAAGCTCCTACGAGCAGTACTTC.

This clonotype has a count of ten or more. J is TRBJ1-6 and V is TRBV15, with D uncertain. The CDR3 is made up of 16 amino acids. V was clipped by 0 bases and J by 5 bases, with 11 bases between them. Germline lookup yields CDR1 LNHNV and CDR2 YYDKDF (reference sequence). This chain's CDR3 is CATSREFGLDNSPLHF. The CDR3 coding sequence is TGTGCCACCAGCAGAGAGTTTGGGCTGGATAATTCACCCCTCCACTTT.

This clonotype was detected a few times. CDR3 nucleotides: TGTGCCAGCACCCCAAAGACAGGAATATACAATGAGCAGTTCTTC. It specifies CASTPKTGIYNEQFF. The chain couples TRBV12-3 or TRBV12-4 to TRBJ2-1, with D possibly being TRBD1 (6 bases). Trimming pared 7 bases from V and 4 bases from J, leaving 17 bases between. The CDR3 totals 15 residues.

This clonotype was recorded many times. This chain connects TRBV20-1 to TRBJ2-7; 7 positions match TRBD1. Germline V CDR1 and CDR2: DFQATT, SNEGSKA (reference sequence). V gave up 5 bases and J gave up 2 bases; unmatched junction bases: 9. The CDR3 is 14 amino acids. CDR3 loop: CSAARWDRTYEQYF. The CDR3 DNA sequence: TGCAGTGCTGCGAGGTGGGACAGAACCTACGAGCAGTACTTC.

Remarks on this clonotype: This could be a read error, since a much larger clone is one nucleotide away. The chain is built from TRBV28 and TRBJ2-7; possibly TRBD1 or TRBD2 for D (5 bases each). CDR3 size: 16 residues. The V gene's germline CDR1 is MDHEN and CDR2 SYDVKM. The CDR3 reads CACSLDSGTVLYEQYF. The CDR3 DNA follows: TGTGCCTGCAGTTTAGATTCCGGGACGGTATTGTACGAGCAGTACTTC.

This clonotype came up once. V and J are TRBV28 and TRBJ2-7; D is perhaps TRBD2 (6 bases). Looked up from germline, CDR1 is MDHEN and CDR2 is SYDVKM. This CDR3 has 11 residues. V gave up 6 bases and J gave up 8 bases, with 11 bases separating them. In nucleotides, the CDR3 is TGTGCCAGCAGCGGGAGCCCCCAGCAGTACTTC. It is translated as CASSGSPQQYF.

V usage is TRBV28 and J usage is TRBJ2-1; D may be TRBD2 (6 bases). This CDR3 region has 13 residues. CDR1 is MDHEN, CDR2 SYDVKM, per germline. The V gene lost 5 bases and the J gene lost 2 bases, with 7 bases spanning the gap. The CDR3 region has the DNA TGTGCCAGCAGTGGCGGGGCCTACAATGAGCAGTTCTTC. Its translation is CASSGGAYNEQFF.

Many counts were recorded for this clonotype. V and J are TRBV5-5 and TRBJ1-5; the D gene is possibly TRBD1 (6 bases). CDR1 and CDR2 (germline): SGHKS, YYEKEE (reference sequence). The CDR3 is 14 residues long. The V and J ends lost 3 bases and 3 bases respectively, with 10 bases between them. CDR3 residues: CASSSGAPNQPQHF. The CDR3 DNA sequence: TGTGCCAGCAGCTCAGGGGCCCCCAATCAGCCCCAGCATTTT. Full variable domain (remainder filled in from reference TRBV5-5 and TRBJ1-5): DAGVTQSPTHLIKTRGQQVTLRCSPISGHKSVSWYQQVLGQGPQFIFQYYEKEERGRGNFPDRFSARQFPNYSSELNVNALLLGDSALYLCASSSGAPNQPQHFGDGTRLSIL.

The table lists this clonotype with a few counts. This rearrangement joins TRBV6-6 to TRBJ2-5, with 7 bases matching TRBD1. The CDR3 is made up of 14 amino acids. Germline trimming cut 0 bases from V and 3 bases from J; bases unmatched to any gene: 1. The germline CDR1 and CDR2 sequences are MNHNY and SVGAGI (reference sequence). The DNA for the CDR3 is TGTGCCAGCAGTTACTCTACAGGGGAAGAGACCCAGTACTTC. As protein: CASSYSTGEETQYF.